The rows below give T cell receptor beta chains drawn from one sample of a study of OX40 agonist ivuxolimab in advanced cancers. Generated by immunoSEQ multiplex PCR, the TCRdb table keeps only in-frame clones and is missing some. This table holds 36,000 or so clones, about 77% found once. Sequences were derived from CD4+ or CD8+ T cells sorted from blood, sampled in a trial of the OX40 agonist ivuxolimab. Receptors originate from an adult with an advanced solid tumor such as melanoma, head and neck, liver or kidney cancer. Both conserved end residues are part of each CDR3. A D gene is named only where the DNA matches it firmly. Size is omitted from some rows. Given values are once, few, many or a class for expanded clones.

- TRBJ2-2 - TRBV5-6 CASSDQTGNTGELFF TGTGCCAGCAGCGACCAGACAGGGAACACCGGGGAGCTGTTTTTT
- TRBJ2-3 - TRBV14 CASSRQTDTQYF TGTGCCAGCAGTCGACAGACAGATACGCAGTATTTT
TRBD2 TRBJ2-3 - TRBV15 CATSTGLAVLTDTQYF TGTGCCACCAGCACAGGACTAGCGGTCCTAACAGATACGCAGTATTTT
- TRBJ2-2 - TRBV9 CASSPRRRPGELFF TGTGCCAGCAGCCCCCGACGACGACCCGGGGAGCTGTTTTTT
TRBD1 TRBJ1-1 - TRBV2 CASQKLKTGRSNTEAFF TGTGCCAGCCAGAAACTCAAGACAGGGAGGTCGAACACTGAAGCTTTCTTT
- TRBJ2-3 few TRBV5-6 CASSLGFTDTQYF TGTGCCAGCAGCTTGGGATTCACAGATACGCAGTATTTT
- TRBJ2-7 - TRBV7-9 CASSSQTDSYEQYF TGTGCCAGCAGCTCGCAGACAGATTCCTACGAGCAGTACTTC
- TRBJ2-2 - TRBV5-5 CASSPLGGGELFF TGTGCCAGCAGCCCCTTGGGAGGCGGGGAGCTGTTTTTT
- TRBJ1-3 - TRBV9 CASSGGGQWSGNTIYF TGTGCCAGCAGCGGGGGGGGCCAGTGGTCTGGAAACACCATATATTTT
- TRBJ2-2 - TRBV28 CASSWGTGELFF TGTGCCAGCAGTTGGGGCACCGGGGAGCTGTTTTTT
TRBD2 TRBJ2-5 - TRBV9 CASSVGLADQETQYF TGTGCCAGCAGCGTAGGACTAGCGGACCAAGAGACCCAGTACTTC
- TRBJ2-7 - TRBV6-1 CASNKLASYEQYF TGTGCCAGCAACAAGCTAGCCTCCTACGAGCAGTACTTC
TRBD1 TRBJ1-1 - TRBV2 CASSARGGVHTEAFF TGTGCCAGCAGTGCCAGGGGGGGGGTTCACACTGAAGCTTTCTTT
- TRBJ2-7 - TRBV27 CASRGGGRYEQYF TGTGCCAGTAGAGGAGGGGGGAGGTACGAGCAGTACTTC
- TRBJ2-7 - TRBV6-5 CASSPGSSHEQYF TGTGCCAGCAGTCCGGGGAGCTCTCACGAGCAGTACTTC
- TRBJ2-7 - TRBV6-1 CASSDYEQYF TGTGCCAGCAGCGACTACGAGCAGTACTTC
- TRBJ2-1 - TRBV11-3 CASSLGGGASYNEQFF TGTGCCAGCAGCCTGGGGGGGGGCGCGTCCTACAATGAGCAGTTCTTC
- TRBJ2-7 - TRBV5-8 CASNQGGYYEQYF TGTGCCAGCAACCAGGGTGGTTACTACGAGCAGTACTTC
- TRBJ1-5 - TRBV19 CASSWGLSQHF TGTGCCAGTAGTTGGGGCCTGTCCCAGCATTTT
TRBD2 TRBJ2-7 - TRBV7-8 CASSLTSGAFYEQYF TGTGCCAGCAGCTTAACTAGCGGGGCCTTCTACGAGCAGTACTTC
- TRBJ1-1 - TRBV9 CASSPTGTPDTEAFF TGTGCCAGCAGCCCAACAGGGACACCGGACACTGAAGCTTTCTTT
- TRBJ2-1 - TRBV9 CASSEDDGEQFF TGTGCCAGCAGCGAGGACGATGGTGAGCAGTTCTTC